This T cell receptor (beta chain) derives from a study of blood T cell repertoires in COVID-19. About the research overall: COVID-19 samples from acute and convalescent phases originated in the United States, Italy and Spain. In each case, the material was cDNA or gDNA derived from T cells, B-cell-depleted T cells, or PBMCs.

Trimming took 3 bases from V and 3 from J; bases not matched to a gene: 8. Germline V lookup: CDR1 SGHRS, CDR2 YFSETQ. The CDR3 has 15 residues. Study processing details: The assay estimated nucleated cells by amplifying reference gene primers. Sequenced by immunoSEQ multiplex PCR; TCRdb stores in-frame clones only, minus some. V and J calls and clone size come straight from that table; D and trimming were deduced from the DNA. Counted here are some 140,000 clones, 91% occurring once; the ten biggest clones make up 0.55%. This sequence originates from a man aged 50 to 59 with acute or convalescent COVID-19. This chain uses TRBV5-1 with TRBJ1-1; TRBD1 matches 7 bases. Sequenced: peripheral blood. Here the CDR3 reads CASSWGSTGDTEAFF. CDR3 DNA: TGCGCCAGCAGCTGGGGCTCCACAGGGGACACTGAAGCTTTCTTT.